Listed here are 21 T cell receptor beta chains from one sample, sequenced in a study of T cell clonality in common variable immunodeficiency. Measured with immunoSEQ multiplex PCR; TCRdb has only the in-frame clones, and not every one. The sample holds approximately 44,000 clones, and no clone turns up only once. Material for sequencing was peripheral blood mononuclear cells. These receptors were taken from a person between 18 and 70 years old in good health.

The sample holds many counts of this clone. Read sequence stops 3 residues before the CDR3 end, and the germline J gene provides the missing end. V is TRBV12-3 or TRBV12-4 and J is TRBJ1-4; D ambiguous. This CDR3 is built from 14 residues. Between the trimmed V and J ends, which lost 1 base and 8 bases, there was a span of 11 bases. The CDR3 reads CASSLGLRNEKLFF. Partial CDR3 DNA: TGTGCCAGCAGTTTAGGCCTAAGAAACGAAAAA.

This clone was recorded many times. With the read ending 3 residues before the CDR3 end, the germline J gene is used to fill in that end. V usage is TRBV4-1 and J usage is TRBJ1-1, with TRBD1 identical over 9 bases. The length of the CDR3 is 15 residues. Germline CDR1 and CDR2: MGHRA and YSYEKL. Trimming took 3 bases from V and 2 from J; bases not matched to a gene: 4. Incomplete CDR3 DNA: TGCGCCAGCAGCCAGACAGGGGGATCCAACACTGAA. It is translated as CASSQTGGSNTE. The whole CDR3 is CASSQTGGSNTEAFF.

This clone was recorded at least ten times. The read falls 3 residues short of the CDR3 end, and the missing part is taken from the germline J gene. The chain couples TRBV5-4 to TRBJ2-1, with 10 bases fitting TRBD2. After removal of 5 bases from V and 6 bases from J, the junction contained 8 bases not matched to a gene. This CDR3 comprises 15 residues. Per germline, CDR1 SGHNT and CDR2 YYREEE (reference sequence). The sequenced part of the CDR3 DNA is TGTGCCAGCAGGGAGTGGACTAGCGGCACCAATGAG. This translates into CASREWTSGTNE. In full, the CDR3 is CASREWTSGTNEQFF.

This clone was found many times. The read gets to within 3 residues of the CDR3 end, and the germline J gene fills in the rest. The rearrangement joins TRBV19 to TRBJ2-3; 8 bases match TRBD2. Germline values: CDR1 LNHDA, CDR2 SQIVND (reference sequence). V shed 11 bases and J 1 base; nucleotides not matched to a gene: 11. CDR3 size: 15 residues. CDR3: CASSLAGYGTDTQYF. The covered CDR3 bases are TGTGCCTCATCATTAGCGGGATACGGCACAGATACG. The entire variable domain, with the rest obtained from reference TRBV19 and TRBJ2-3, is as follows: DGGITQSPKYLFRKEGQNVTLSCEQNLNHDAMYWYRQDPGQGLRLIYYSQIVNDFQKGDIAEGYSVSREKKESFPLTVTSAQKNPTAFYLCASSLAGYGTDTQYFGPGTRLTVL.

The chain's CDR3 is CASSRGIGTSYEQYF. Partial CDR3 DNA: TGTGCCAGCAGTCGCGGCATTGGGACTTCCTACGAG. The V gene is TRBV27, the J gene TRBJ2-7, with D perhaps matching TRBD2 (6 bases). The sequenced fragment ends 3 residues before the CDR3 boundary, so the rest is inferred from the germline J gene. Germline CDR1 is MNHEY and CDR2 is SMNVEV (reference sequence). V lost 5 bases and J lost 1, with 15 bases in between. The CDR3 covers 15 residues.

Regarding this clone: The read gets to within 3 residues of the CDR3 end, and the germline J gene fills in the rest. This chain connects TRBV6-2 or TRBV6-3 to TRBJ2-3; TRBD2 aligns across 8 bases. CDR1 MNHEY and CDR2 SVGEGT come from the germline V gene. The CDR3 sequence is 16 residues long. The part of the CDR3 DNA that was read is TGTGCCAGCAGCCCCATCAGCGGGGGAAGCAATCAGCCG. This encodes CASSPISGGSNQP. The entire CDR3 reads CASSPISGGSNQPQYF.

The table lists this clone with a few counts. The read falls 3 residues short of the CDR3 end, and the missing part is taken from the germline J gene. The chain uses TRBV7-6 and TRBJ1-2; D possibly corresponds to TRBD1 (5 bases). This CDR3 region has 15 residues. Germline CDR1 SGHVS, CDR2 FNYEAQ. The CDR3 protein is CASSLELAGEETYTF. CDR3 DNA (partial): TGTGCCAGCAGCTTAGAGTTAGCGGGGGAAGAGACC.

This clone was picked up many times. The read gets to within 3 residues of the CDR3 end, and the germline J gene fills in the rest. The chain recombines TRBV6-1 with TRBJ2-3; 12 bases are a match to TRBD2. V lost 4 bases and J lost 1; bases outside the gene matches: 0. This CDR3 contains 15 residues. Per germline, CDR1 MNHNS and CDR2 SASEGT. The CDR3 sequence is CASSGLAGGTDTQYF. CDR3 bases read: TGTGCCAGCAGTGGACTAGCGGGGGGCACAGATACG.

Note on this clone: Sequencing ends 3 residues short of the CDR3 end; the germline J gene provides the rest. V usage is TRBV7-9 and J usage is TRBJ1-1; no reliable D call. Germline CDR1 is SEHNR and CDR2 is FQNEAQ (reference sequence). The CDR3 consists of 11 residues. CDR3 region: CASSPTETAFF. The CDR3 bases that were read are TGTGCCAGCAGCCCCACAGAGACC.

This clone came up many times. The read halts 3 residues ahead of the CDR3 end, with the missing end drawn from the germline J gene. The rearrangement joins TRBV7-9 to TRBJ1-1; TRBD1 is a possible D gene (5 bases). Trimming removed 5 bases at V and 6 bases at J, with 13 bases between. From germline, CDR1 is SEHNR and CDR2 FQNEAQ (reference sequence). The CDR3 runs 13 residues. CDR3 DNA (partial): TGTGCCAGCAGCCCATGGGGGGGTCCTGAA. Its translation: CASSPWGGPE. The full CDR3 sequence reads CASSPWGGPEAFF.

Turning to this clone: With the read ending 3 residues before the CDR3 end, the germline J gene is used to fill in that end. J is TRBJ1-4 and V is TRBV19; 9 bases are a match to TRBD1. Losses at the gene ends were 6 bases for V and 9 bases for J; bases not matched to a gene: 11. Germline V gene data show CDR1 as LNHDA and CDR2 as SQIVND (reference sequence). The CDR3 sequence is 15 residues long. Incomplete CDR3 DNA: TGTGCCAGTAGAGAGACGGGACAGGGACGCCAAAAA. Protein: CASRETGQGRQK. The whole CDR3 sequence is CASRETGQGRQKLFF.

This clone was counted at least ten times. The read gets to within 3 residues of the CDR3 end, and the germline J gene fills in the rest. The chain has TRBV12-3 or TRBV12-4 and TRBJ2-5, with a tentative D call TRBD2 (6 bases). The V and J ends lost 0 bases and 1 base respectively, with 9 bases between them. The CDR3 extends over 15 amino acids. The part of the CDR3 DNA that was read is TGTGCCAGCAGTTTAGCCTACGGGGGCCAAGAGACC. Amino acids: CASSLAYGGQET. The whole CDR3 protein is CASSLAYGGQETQYF.

This clone was seen at least ten times. The DNA read from the CDR3 is TGCAGTGCTAGAACGGCTAGCGGTTCCTACAATGAG. This encodes CSARTASGSYNE. The whole CDR3 sequence is CSARTASGSYNEQFF. The chain combines TRBV20-1 with TRBJ2-1; 7 bases line up with TRBD2. The read stops 3 residues short of the end of the CDR3; the missing end is completed from the germline J gene. CDR1 and CDR2 (germline): DFQATT, SNEGSKA (reference sequence). V was pared by 2 bases and J by 1 base, with 5 bases of the junction left unmatched. The CDR3 loop spans 15 amino acids.

This clone turned up a few times. The read finishes 3 residues shy of the CDR3 end, and the germline J gene is used to complete it. The rearrangement links TRBV20-1 to TRBJ1-2; D might be TRBD1 (5 bases). This CDR3 is built from 15 residues. Germline V gene sequence: CDR1 DFQATT, CDR2 SNEGSKA (reference sequence). CDR3 DNA (partial): TGCAGTGCAACCTTAAGCGGGAGGGGAGGCAATGAC. Protein: CSATLSGRGGND. The whole CDR3 protein is CSATLSGRGGNDYTF.

This clone was picked up many times. The read halts 3 residues ahead of the CDR3 end, with the missing end drawn from the germline J gene. The gene calls are TRBV29-1 and TRBJ2-5, with 10 bases lining up with TRBD1. The CDR3 has 14 residues. The V gene's germline CDR1 is SQVTM and CDR2 ANQGSEA. Losses at the gene ends were 6 bases for V and 5 bases for J; bases not matched to a gene: 9. The part of the CDR3 DNA that was read is TGCAGCGTGAGGGACAGGGGAGTGAGGGAGACC. The encoded protein is CSVRDRGVRET. The CDR3 in its entirety is CSVRDRGVRETQYF.

This clone was recorded a few times. The DNA ends 3 residues before the CDR3 does, and the rest of the CDR3 is filled in from the germline J gene. This chain uses TRBV19 with TRBJ1-4; 10 bases map to TRBD1. Trimming at V came to 7 bases and at J to 7 bases, leaving 3 bases not matched to a gene. CDR3 length: 13 amino acids. Germline CDR1 reads LNHDA; CDR2 reads SQIVND (reference sequence). The CDR3 sequence is CASIDRGREKLFF. The CDR3 DNA, read in part, is TGTGCCAGTATTGACAGGGGGCGTGAAAAA. Drawing the rest from reference TRBV19 and TRBJ1-4, the complete variable domain is DGGITQSPKYLFRKEGQNVTLSCEQNLNHDAMYWYRQDPGQGLRLIYYSQIVNDFQKGDIAEGYSVSREKKESFPLTVTSAQKNPTAFYLCASIDRGREKLFFGSGTQLSVL.

This clone showed up many times. The read terminates 3 residues ahead of where the CDR3 ends, so the germline J gene completes it. The V call is TRBV5-1, the J call TRBJ2-3; weak D call: TRBD2 (5 bases). Germline V CDR1 and CDR2: SGHRS, YFSETQ. The CDR3 is made up of 15 amino acids. This chain's CDR3 is CASSLTAATQETQYF. The part of the CDR3 DNA that was read is TGCGCCAGCAGCTTAACAGCGGCGACCCAAGAGACG. Complete variable domain (other parts from reference TRBV5-1 and TRBJ2-3): KAGVTQTPRYLIKTRGQQVTLSCSPISGHRSVSWYQQTPGQGLQFLFEYFSETQRNKGNFPGRFSGRQFSNSRSEMNVSTLELGDSALYLCASSLTAATQETQYFGPGTRLTVL.

This clone appeared many times. The read stops 3 residues short of the end of the CDR3; the missing end is completed from the germline J gene. This rearrangement joins TRBV18 to TRBJ2-1; 11 nucleotides line up with TRBD2. Germline V CDR1 and CDR2: KGHSH, LQKENI. The CDR3 has 15 residues. Germline trimming cut 0 bases from V and 8 bases from J; bases unmatched to any gene: 3. Incomplete CDR3 DNA: TGTGCCAGCTCACCACCCCTACTAGCGGGAGATGAG. It yields the protein CASSPPLLAGDE. The whole CDR3 reads CASSPPLLAGDEQFF.

The sample holds many counts of this clone. This CDR3 reads CASSPNSYGYTF. The part of the CDR3 DNA that was read is TGTGCCAGCAGCCCGAACAGTTATGGC. The chain uses TRBV5-4 and TRBJ1-2; D is undetermined. The read terminates 3 residues ahead of where the CDR3 ends, so the germline J gene completes it. Germline CDR1 and CDR2: SGHNT and YYREEE (reference sequence). The CDR3 sequence is 12 residues long. Trimming shortened V by 4 bases and J by 5 bases, and 9 bases separated the two germline ends.

This clone was seen ten or more times. The observed sequence ends 3 residues before the CDR3 terminus, with the missing tail filled in from the germline J gene. V is TRBV6-2 or TRBV6-3 and J is TRBJ2-3, with 13 positions matching TRBD2. V was clipped by 8 bases and J by 8 bases; unmatched bases: 7. Looked up from germline, CDR1 is MNHEY and CDR2 is SVGEGT. The CDR3 totals 14 residues. CDR3 in amino acids: CASGTSGGAGTQYF. The part of the CDR3 DNA that was read is TGTGCCAGCGGAACTAGCGGGGGGGCCGGTACG.

In this sample, this clone turned up a few times. The read terminates 3 residues ahead of where the CDR3 ends, so the germline J gene completes it. The rearrangement joins TRBV7-9 to TRBJ1-1; 9 bases line up with TRBD1. The V and J ends lost 5 bases and 0 bases, in that order; junction bases with no gene match: 4. CDR1 is SEHNR and CDR2 is FQNEAQ in the germline V gene (reference sequence). The CDR3 length is 15 residues. The CDR3 region is CASSGGQGMNTEAFF. The part of the CDR3 DNA that was read is TGTGCCAGCAGCGGGGGACAGGGAATGAACACTGAA.